These T cell receptor beta chains were read from a single sample in a study of shared clonotypes between healthy human individuals. Only in-frame clones appear in the TCRdb table, and some are missing; sequencing was by immunoSEQ multiplex PCR. The data contain hundreds of thousands of clones, roughly 95% of them singletons. The material sequenced was naive CD8+ T cells sorted from blood. The receptors were gathered from a woman in her 30s in good health. Each CDR3 is given with its conserved first and last residue. D genes are given only for firm matches. For some rows the clone size is stated as once, few or many, or as a class when expanded; others skip it.

abundance,d_gene,j_gene,v_gene,CDR3aa,CDR3nt
NA,TRBD1,TRBJ2-7,TRBV2,CASRNRQGAISYEQYF,TGTGCCAGCAGAAATAGACAGGGGGCCATTAGCTACGAGCAGTACTTC
few,NA,TRBJ2-7,TRBV19,CASRSGPYEQYF,TGTGCCAGTAGAAGCGGCCCCTACGAGCAGTACTTC
NA,NA,TRBJ1-4,TRBV7-9,CASSTGRNEKLFF,TGTGCCAGCAGCACTGGGAGAAATGAAAAACTGTTTTTT
NA,NA,TRBJ2-5,TRBV28,CASRPTGRLRETQYF,TGTGCCAGCAGACCGACAGGGAGGTTAAGGGAGACCCAGTACTTC
NA,NA,TRBJ1-5,TRBV27,CASSFTGSNQPQHF,TGTGCCAGCAGTTTTACAGGGAGCAATCAGCCCCAGCATTTT
NA,TRBD1,TRBJ2-7,TRBV27,CASSLDREYEQYF,TGTGCCAGCAGTTTAGACAGGGAATACGAGCAGTACTTC
NA,NA,TRBJ1-5,TRBV19,CASTVSFSNQPQHF,TGTGCCAGTACGGTTTCGTTTAGCAATCAGCCCCAGCATTTT
NA,NA,TRBJ2-3,TRBV7-9,CASSLEQVTDTQYF,TGTGCCAGCAGCTTAGAACAGGTCACAGATACGCAGTATTTT
NA,NA,TRBJ2-7,TRBV28,CASNSATSYEQYF,TGTGCCAGCAACAGCGCCACGTCCTACGAGCAGTACTTC
NA,NA,TRBJ1-6,TRBV27,CASGTRVAYNSPLHF,TGTGCCAGCGGGACCAGGGTTGCCTATAATTCACCCCTCCACTTT
NA,TRBD2,TRBJ2-3,TRBV19,CASSPPGLAVTDTQYF,TGTGCCAGTAGTCCGCCGGGACTAGCGGTAACAGATACGCAGTATTTT
NA,NA,TRBJ1-1,TRBV10-3,CAISVDDTEAFF,TGTGCCATCAGTGTGGACGACACTGAAGCTTTCTTT
NA,NA,TRBJ1-1,TRBV25-1,CASMLDTEAFF,TGTGCCAGCATGTTGGACACTGAAGCTTTCTTT
NA,TRBD2,TRBJ2-5,TRBV4-1,CASSLGTAALGLGETQYF,TGCGCCAGCAGCCTTGGGACGGCAGCTTTAGGACTAGGGGAGACCCAGTACTTC
NA,TRBD1,TRBJ1-1,TRBV4-1,CASSLGDSMNTEAFF,TGCGCCAGCAGCCTGGGGGACAGCATGAACACTGAAGCTTTCTTT
NA,NA,TRBJ2-1,TRBV7-6,CASSLGAGQRGEQFF,TGTGCCAGCAGCTTAGGAGCGGGTCAAAGGGGTGAGCAGTTCTTC
once,TRBD2,TRBJ2-7,TRBV5-4,CATAGDSYEQYF,TGTGCCACCGCGGGGGACTCCTACGAGCAGTACTTC
NA,NA,TRBJ1-5,TRBV27,CATGGVNQPQHF,TGTGCCACCGGGGGGGTAAATCAGCCCCAGCATTTT
NA,TRBD1,TRBJ2-2,TRBV13,CASSYGEGAYGELFF,TGTGCCAGCAGCTACGGAGAGGGGGCCTATGGGGAGCTGTTTTTT
NA,NA,TRBJ2-2,TRBV27,CASSLGGRWTGELFF,TGTGCCAGCAGTTTAGGGGGGAGATGGACCGGGGAGCTGTTTTTT
once,TRBD2,TRBJ2-7,TRBV28,CASSPSTTSGGRYEQYF,TGTGCCAGCAGTCCGTCGACCACTAGCGGAGGCCGCTACGAGCAGTACTTC
once,NA,TRBJ2-7,TRBV5-4,CASSGESEQYF,TGTGCCAGCAGCGGGGAATCCGAGCAGTACTTC
NA,NA,TRBJ1-5,TRBV28,CASSPLGDVSNSNQPQHF,TGTGCCAGCAGCCCGCTCGGCGACGTCTCGAATAGCAATCAGCCCCAGCATTTT
NA,NA,TRBJ2-7,TRBV5-1,CASSLASTYEQYF,TGCGCCAGCAGCTTGGCGAGCACCTACGAGCAGTACTTC
NA,NA,TRBJ2-2,TRBV6-1,CASSGRNEGNTGELFF,TGTGCCAGCAGTGGCCGGAATGAGGGGAACACCGGGGAGCTGTTTTTT
NA,TRBD2,TRBJ2-1,TRBV7-6,CASSAGTSGGIYNEQFF,TGTGCCAGCAGCGCGGGGACTAGCGGGGGGATTTACAATGAGCAGTTCTTC
NA,NA,TRBJ2-7,TRBV9,CASSVDGGGGLDEQYF,TGTGCCAGCAGCGTAGACGGGGGAGGGGGCTTGGACGAGCAGTACTTC
NA,NA,TRBJ2-7,TRBV11-2,CASSLETRVVYEQYF,TGTGCCAGCAGCCTCGAGACTAGGGTCGTGTACGAGCAGTACTTC
NA,NA,TRBJ1-3,TRBV13,CASSYNRDTTGNTIYF,TGTGCCAGCAGTTACAACCGGGACACAACAGGAAACACCATATATTTT
NA,NA,TRBJ2-1,TRBV7-9,CASSLGVGEQFF,TGTGCCAGCAGCTTAGGGGTGGGAGAGCAGTTCTTC
NA,TRBD1,TRBJ1-1,TRBV28,CAITDRGNEAFF,TGTGCCATCACTGACAGGGGCAATGAAGCTTTCTTT
once,TRBD1,TRBJ2-7,TRBV28,CASSLPRDRPYEQYF,TGTGCCAGCAGCTTACCCCGGGACAGGCCCTACGAGCAGTACTTC
NA,TRBD1,TRBJ1-5,TRBV28,CASSLPRTGELPQHF,TGTGCCAGCAGTTTGCCAAGGACAGGGGAGTTGCCCCAGCATTTT
NA,TRBD2,TRBJ2-3,TRBV29-1,CSVDGEGTSGRFSTDTQYF,TGCAGCGTTGATGGGGAAGGGACTAGCGGGAGGTTTAGCACAGATACGCAGTATTTT
NA,TRBD1,TRBJ2-6,TRBV18,CASSPRDRGPGANVLTF,TGTGCCAGCTCACCAAGGGACAGGGGGCCTGGGGCCAACGTCCTGACTTTC
NA,NA,TRBJ2-7,TRBV4-1,CASSTIARDYEQYF,TGCGCCAGCAGCACAATAGCGCGGGACTACGAGCAGTACTTC
once,NA,TRBJ2-7,TRBV5-4,CASSPVDRPYEQYF,TGTGCCAGCAGCCCTGTGGACCGCCCCTACGAGCAGTACTTC
NA,TRBD1,TRBJ2-2,TRBV18,CASSKLETGWTGELFF,TGTGCCAGCTCTAAATTGGAGACAGGGTGGACCGGGGAGCTGTTTTTT
once,NA,TRBJ2-7,TRBV4-2,CASSQDLRGTYEQYF,TGTGCCAGCAGCCAAGATCTCAGGGGAACCTACGAGCAGTACTTC
NA,NA,TRBJ1-4,TRBV7-9,CASSLVGGAAEKLFF,TGTGCCAGCAGCTTAGTGGGGGGCGCGGCCGAAAAACTGTTTTTT
NA,TRBD2,TRBJ2-7,TRBV18,CASSPTSGTYEQYF,TGTGCCAGCTCACCAACCAGCGGGACCTACGAGCAGTACTTC
NA,TRBD2,TRBJ2-1,TRBV28,CASSSGTSGRAINEQFF,TGTGCCAGCAGCTCCGGGACTAGCGGGAGGGCCATTAATGAGCAGTTCTTC
NA,TRBD1,TRBJ2-7,TRBV7-9,CASSLDSGTGYEQYF,TGTGCCAGCAGCTTAGACTCCGGGACAGGCTACGAGCAGTACTTC
NA,NA,TRBJ1-1,TRBV4-1,CASSQDVRNTEAFF,TGCGCCAGCAGCCAAGATGTACGTAACACTGAAGCTTTCTTT
NA,NA,TRBJ2-1,TRBV5-6,CASSSAAEQFF,TGTGCCAGCAGCTCGGCGGCCGAGCAGTTCTTC
NA,NA,TRBJ2-7,TRBV29-1,CSVEGKTAYEQYF,TGCAGCGTTGAAGGTAAGACGGCCTACGAGCAGTACTTC